This T cell receptor (beta chain) was documented in a study of blood T cell repertoires in COVID-19. The CDR3 consists of 15 residues. The germline CDR1 and CDR2 sequences are SEHNR and FQNEAQ (reference sequence). The ends lost 1 base at V and 1 base at J; junction bases unmatched: 1. In the authors' workflow: Reference gene primer amplification in the assay estimated nucleated cell counts. Assay used: immunoSEQ multiplex PCR; TCRdb lists only in-frame clones, some missing. D and trimming come from the DNA, and the V and J calls and clone size come from that table. Among 55,000 to 75,000 clones listed, under 90% were seen once.

The sample taken for sequencing was peripheral blood. The clonotype originates from a man aged 55 to 69 with acute or convalescent COVID-19. This chain joins TRBV7-9 and TRBJ2-7, with TRBD2 identical over 10 bases. This CDR3 is CASSLEGLASYEQYF. The CDR3 region has the DNA TGTGCCAGCAGCTTAGAGGGACTAGCGTCCTACGAGCAGTACTTC. Complete variable domain (other parts from reference TRBV7-9 and TRBJ2-7): DTGVSQNPRHKITKRGQNVTFRCDPISEHNRLYWYRQTLGQGPEFLTYFQNEAQLEKSRLLSDRFSAERPKGSFSTLEIQRTEQGDSAMYLCASSLEGLASYEQYFGPGTRLTVT.